Below are 5 T cell receptor beta chains sequenced from a single sample in a study of T cell responses to AZD1222 COVID-19 vaccine. Generated by immunoSEQ multiplex PCR, the TCRdb table keeps only in-frame clones and is missing some. This table holds approximately 180,000 clones, around 90% found once. The sample consisted of peripheral blood, taken on day 0 of AZD1222 vaccination. The source of these receptors is an adult in good health.

This clone was recorded only once. This sequence joins TRBV7-3 and TRBJ1-2; perhaps TRBD1 as D (6 bases). This CDR3 is 16 amino acids long. Germline loops: CDR1 SGHTA, CDR2 FQGTGA. Trimming took off 7 bases at V and 4 bases at J, with 22 bases between the two ends. The CDR3, as DNA: TGTGCCAGCACTCTCGAACCAGACAGGATTATCTATGGCTACACCTTC. Its translation: CASTLEPDRIIYGYTF.

The genes are TRBV18 and TRBJ1-3; possible D gene TRBD1, 6 bases. Germline CDR1 and CDR2: KGHSH and LQKENI. V was trimmed by 6 bases and J by 4 bases, leaving 13 bases between them. CDR3 size: 14 residues. CDR3 sequence (DNA): TGTGCCAGCTCCCCAGGGGACCCCGGAAACACCATATATTTT. Translation: CASSPGDPGNTIYF. The full variable domain, in which reference TRBV18 and TRBJ1-3 provide the parts outside the CDR3, is NAGVMQNPRHLVRRRGQEARLRCSPMKGHSHVYWYRQLPEEGLKFMVYLQKENIIDESGMPKERFSAEFPKEGPSILRIQQVVRGDSAAYFCASSPGDPGNTIYFGEGSWLTVV.

The chain employs TRBV7-7 and TRBJ2-5; a possible D gene is TRBD1 (7 bases). The CDR3 runs to 14 residues. CDR1 SSHAT and CDR2 FNYEAQ come from the germline V gene (reference sequence). V lost 5 bases and J 5 bases, leaving 15 bases between the germline ends. CDR3 in DNA: TGTGCCAGCAGCCGACAGGGAGGCCGGGAGACCCAGTACTTC. Amino acids: CASSRQGGRETQYF.

The chain employs TRBV9 and TRBJ2-7, with D tentatively TRBD2 (5 bases). The V gene's germline CDR1 is SGDLS and CDR2 YYNGEE. CDR3 size: 15 residues. Trimming pared 2 bases from V and 0 bases from J, leaving 12 bases between. In DNA form, the CDR3 reads TGTGCCAGCAGCGTGGGCCTAACTAGCTCCTACGAGCAGTACTTC. Protein product: CASSVGLTSSYEQYF.

V usage is TRBV7-9 and J usage is TRBJ1-2, with D possibly being TRBD1 (5 bases). The ends were cut back, 5 bases at V and 1 base at J, with 5 bases in the middle. The germline CDR1 and CDR2 sequences are SEHNR and FQNEAQ (reference sequence). There are 12 residues in the CDR3. This CDR3 reads CASSDSNYGYTF. DNA of the CDR3: TGTGCCAGCAGCGACAGTAACTATGGCTACACCTTC.